The clone carrying this T cell receptor beta chain appeared once. The record originates from a study of blood T cell repertoires in COVID-19. Study overall: Whether acute or convalescent, the COVID-19 samples came from the United States, Italy and Spain.

Method: immunoSEQ multiplex PCR; TCRdb's copy keeps in-frame clones and lacks some. The sample holds 220,000 or so clones, about 86% seen once. Each participant's cohort was designated according to participant-reported clinical history. The CDR3 length is 13 residues. V shed 0 bases and J shed 13 bases, with 10 bases lying between them. The germline CDR1 and CDR2 sequences are MGHRA and YSYEKL. The sequence derives from a woman between 35 and 50 years old with acute COVID-19. V is TRBV4-1 and J is TRBJ1-6; a possible D gene is TRBD1 (5 bases). What was sequenced was PBMCs or T cells enriched from blood (not recorded which). DNA for the CDR3: TGCGCCAGCAGCCAAGAAGGAAACAGGCCCCTCCACTTT. This codes for CASSQEGNRPLHF.